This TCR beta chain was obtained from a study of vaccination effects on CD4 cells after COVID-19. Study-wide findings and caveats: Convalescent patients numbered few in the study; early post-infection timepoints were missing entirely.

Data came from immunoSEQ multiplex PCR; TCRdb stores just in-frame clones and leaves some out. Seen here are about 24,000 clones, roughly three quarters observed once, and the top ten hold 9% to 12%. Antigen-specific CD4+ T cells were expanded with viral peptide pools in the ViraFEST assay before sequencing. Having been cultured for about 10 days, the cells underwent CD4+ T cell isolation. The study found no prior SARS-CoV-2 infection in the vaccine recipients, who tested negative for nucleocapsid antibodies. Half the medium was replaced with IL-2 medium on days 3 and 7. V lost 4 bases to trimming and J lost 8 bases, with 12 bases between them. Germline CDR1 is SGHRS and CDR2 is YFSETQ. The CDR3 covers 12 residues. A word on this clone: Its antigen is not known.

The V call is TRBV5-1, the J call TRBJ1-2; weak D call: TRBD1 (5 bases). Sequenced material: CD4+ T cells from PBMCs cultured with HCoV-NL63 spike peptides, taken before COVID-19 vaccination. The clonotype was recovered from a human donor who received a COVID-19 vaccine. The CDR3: CASSENGAGYTF. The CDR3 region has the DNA TGCGCCAGCAGCGAAAACGGGGCGGGCTACACCTTC.